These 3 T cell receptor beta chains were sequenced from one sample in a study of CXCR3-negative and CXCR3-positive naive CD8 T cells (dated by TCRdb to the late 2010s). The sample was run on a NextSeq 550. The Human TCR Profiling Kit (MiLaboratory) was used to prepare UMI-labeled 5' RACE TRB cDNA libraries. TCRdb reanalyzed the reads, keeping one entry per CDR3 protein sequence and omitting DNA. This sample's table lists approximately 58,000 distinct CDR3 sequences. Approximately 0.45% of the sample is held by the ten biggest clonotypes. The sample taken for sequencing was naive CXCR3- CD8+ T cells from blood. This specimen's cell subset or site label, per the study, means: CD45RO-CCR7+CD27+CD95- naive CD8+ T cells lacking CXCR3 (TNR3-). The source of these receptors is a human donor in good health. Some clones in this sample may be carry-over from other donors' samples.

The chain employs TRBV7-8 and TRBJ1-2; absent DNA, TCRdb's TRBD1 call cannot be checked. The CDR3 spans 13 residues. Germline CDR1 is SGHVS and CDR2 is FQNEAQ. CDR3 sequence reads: CASSPGGGYGYTF.

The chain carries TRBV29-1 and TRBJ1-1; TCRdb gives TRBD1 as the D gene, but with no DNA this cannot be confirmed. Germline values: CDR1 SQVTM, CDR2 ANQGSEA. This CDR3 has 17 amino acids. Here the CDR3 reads CSVEGILDRGYNTEAFF.

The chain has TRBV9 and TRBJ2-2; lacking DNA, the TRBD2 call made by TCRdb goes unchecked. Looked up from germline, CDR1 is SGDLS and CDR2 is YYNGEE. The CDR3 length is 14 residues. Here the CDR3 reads CASSGLAGTGELFF.